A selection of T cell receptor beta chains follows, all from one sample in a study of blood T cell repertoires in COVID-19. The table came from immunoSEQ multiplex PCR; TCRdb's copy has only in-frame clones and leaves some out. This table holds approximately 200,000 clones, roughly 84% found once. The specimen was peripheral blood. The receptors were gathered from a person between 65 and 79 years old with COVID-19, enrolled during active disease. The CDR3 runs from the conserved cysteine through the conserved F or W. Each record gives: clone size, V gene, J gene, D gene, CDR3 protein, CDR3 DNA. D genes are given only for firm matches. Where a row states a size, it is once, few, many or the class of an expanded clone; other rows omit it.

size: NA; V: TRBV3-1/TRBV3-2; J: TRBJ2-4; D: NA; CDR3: CASSHNYRVAKNIQYF; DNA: TGTGCCAGCAGCCACAATTACAGGGTAGCCAAAAACATTCAGTACTTC
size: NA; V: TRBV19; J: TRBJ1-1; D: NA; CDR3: CASSLGMTNTEAFF; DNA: TGTGCCAGTAGCCTGGGCATGACAAACACTGAAGCTTTCTTT
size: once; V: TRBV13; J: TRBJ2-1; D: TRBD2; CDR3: CASSYGTSGRNEQFF; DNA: TGTGCCAGCAGCTACGGGACTAGCGGGAGAAATGAGCAGTTCTTC
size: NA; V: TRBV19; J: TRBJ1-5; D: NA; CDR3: CASSTSVWPQHF; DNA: TGTGCCAGTAGTACCAGCGTTTGGCCCCAGCATTTT
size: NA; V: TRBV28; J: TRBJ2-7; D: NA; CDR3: CASRSQGSVYEQYF; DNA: TGTGCCAGCAGAAGTCAGGGGTCGGTCTACGAGCAGTACTTC
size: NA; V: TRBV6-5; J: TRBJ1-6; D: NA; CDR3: CASSPSILSHPLHF; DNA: TGTGCCAGCAGCCCGAGCATTCTGAGTCACCCCCTCCACTTT
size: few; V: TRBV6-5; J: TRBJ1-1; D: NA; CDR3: CASRKVGGPTEAFF; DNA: TGTGCCAGCAGAAAGGTTGGCGGGCCCACTGAAGCTTTCTTT
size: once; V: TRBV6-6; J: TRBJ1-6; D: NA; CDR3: CASRTGDNSPLHF; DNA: TGTGCCAGCAGAACGGGGGATAATTCACCCCTCCACTTT
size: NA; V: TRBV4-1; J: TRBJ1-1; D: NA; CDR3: CASSLEGGGTEAFF; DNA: TGCGCCAGCAGCTTAGAGGGAGGGGGGACTGAAGCTTTCTTT
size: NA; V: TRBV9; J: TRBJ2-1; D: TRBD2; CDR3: CASSQIVTLAGSEQFF; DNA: TGTGCCAGCAGCCAAATAGTAACACTAGCGGGTTCTGAGCAGTTCTTC
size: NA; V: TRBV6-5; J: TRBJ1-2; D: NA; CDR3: CASSREGGYGYTF; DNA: TGTGCCAGCAGCCGGGAGGGTGGCTATGGCTACACCTTC
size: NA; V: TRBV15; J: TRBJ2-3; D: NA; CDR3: CATSRADYATSTDTQYF; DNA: TGTGCCACCAGCAGAGCGGACTACGCCACGAGCACAGATACGCAGTATTTT
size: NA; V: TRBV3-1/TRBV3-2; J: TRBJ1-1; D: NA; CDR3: CASSLVNTEAFF; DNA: TGTGCCAGCAGCCTAGTGAACACTGAAGCTTTCTTT
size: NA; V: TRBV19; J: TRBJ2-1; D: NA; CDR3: CAYNITGLGPDENNEQFF; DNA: TGTGCCTATAACATAACAGGGTTGGGGCCTGACGAAAACAATGAGCAGTTCTTC
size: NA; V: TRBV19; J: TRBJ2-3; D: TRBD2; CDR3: CASSPGSGSADTQYF; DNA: TGTGCCAGTAGCCCGGGTAGCGGGAGCGCAGATACGCAGTATTTT
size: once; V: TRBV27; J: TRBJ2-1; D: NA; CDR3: CASSLIIRGEQFF; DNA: TGTGCCAGCAGTTTAATAATACGGGGTGAGCAGTTCTTC
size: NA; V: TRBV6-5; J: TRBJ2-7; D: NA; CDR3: CASRHEATYEQYF; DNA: TGTGCCAGCAGACACGAGGCAACTTACGAGCAGTACTTC
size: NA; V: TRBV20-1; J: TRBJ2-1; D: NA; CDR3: CSGLGTNEQFF; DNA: TGCAGTGGCCTCGGGACAAATGAGCAGTTCTTC
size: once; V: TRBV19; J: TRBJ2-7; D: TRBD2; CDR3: CASSPSPGLAREQYF; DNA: TGTGCCAGTAGCCCTAGCCCGGGACTAGCTCGCGAGCAGTACTTC
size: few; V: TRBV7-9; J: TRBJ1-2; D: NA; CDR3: CASSYRDSGYGYTF; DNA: TGTGCCAGCAGCTACAGGGATTCGGGCTATGGCTACACCTTC
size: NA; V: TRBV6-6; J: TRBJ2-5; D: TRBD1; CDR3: CASSRRTGNLNSETQYF; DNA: TGTGCCAGCAGTCGGAGGACAGGGAACCTCAATTCTGAGACCCAGTACTTC
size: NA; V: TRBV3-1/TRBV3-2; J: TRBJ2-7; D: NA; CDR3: CASSFRVGNSYEQYF; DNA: TGTGCCAGCAGCTTCAGGGTAGGGAACTCCTACGAGCAGTACTTC
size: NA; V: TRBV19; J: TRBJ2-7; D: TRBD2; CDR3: CASSILGGGAYEQYF; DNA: TGTGCCAGTAGTATTTTGGGCGGGGGGGCCTACGAGCAGTACTTC
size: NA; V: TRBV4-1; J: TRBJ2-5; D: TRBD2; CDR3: CASSQVTSGAETQYF; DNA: TGCGCCAGCAGCCAAGTCACTAGCGGGGCAGAGACCCAGTACTTC
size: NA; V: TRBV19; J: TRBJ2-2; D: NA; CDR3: CASSMLVVWELSGELFF; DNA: TGTGCCAGTAGTATGTTAGTGGTCTGGGAGTTGTCCGGGGAGCTGTTTTTT
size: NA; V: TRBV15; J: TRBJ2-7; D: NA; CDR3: CATSRDRGGAYEQYF; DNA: TGTGCCACCAGCAGAGATCGAGGGGGGGCCTACGAGCAGTACTTC
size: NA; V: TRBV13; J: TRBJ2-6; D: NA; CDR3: CASSKGGRGVIAGANVLTF; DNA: TGTGCCAGCAGTAAAGGGGGAAGGGGAGTAATTGCTGGGGCCAACGTCCTGACTTTC
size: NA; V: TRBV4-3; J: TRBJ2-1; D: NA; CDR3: CASSLGTGSSYNEQFF; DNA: TGCGCCAGCAGCTTAGGAACGGGGAGCTCCTACAATGAGCAGTTCTTC
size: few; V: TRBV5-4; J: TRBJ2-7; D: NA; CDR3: CASRATAGEQYF; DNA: TGTGCCAGCAGAGCAACAGCGGGCGAGCAGTACTTC
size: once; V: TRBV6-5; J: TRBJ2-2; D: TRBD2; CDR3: CASRLAANTGELFF; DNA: TGTGCCAGCAGGCTAGCGGCGAACACCGGGGAGCTGTTTTTT
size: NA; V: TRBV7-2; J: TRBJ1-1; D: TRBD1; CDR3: CASSRKTGTGITNTEAFF; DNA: TGTGCCAGCAGCCGGAAGACGGGGACAGGGATCACGAACACTGAAGCTTTCTTT
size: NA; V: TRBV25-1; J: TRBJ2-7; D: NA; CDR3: CASSVAGEQYF; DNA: TGTGCCAGCAGTGTCGCGGGGGAGCAGTACTTC
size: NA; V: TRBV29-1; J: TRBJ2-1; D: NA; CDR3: CSSVTTEGSYNEQFF; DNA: TGCAGCTCCGTCACTACAGAGGGCTCCTACAATGAGCAGTTCTTC
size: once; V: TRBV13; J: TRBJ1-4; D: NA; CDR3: CASSLDRGTPSEKLFF; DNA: TGTGCCAGCAGCTTGGACCGGGGAACCCCCTCTGAAAAACTGTTTTTT
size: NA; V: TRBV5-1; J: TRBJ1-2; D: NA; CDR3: CASSLEGAGVDGYTF; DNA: TGCGCCAGCAGCTTGGAGGGTGCGGGAGTGGATGGCTACACCTTC
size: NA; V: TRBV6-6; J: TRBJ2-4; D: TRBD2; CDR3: CASSPSGSNQYF; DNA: TGTGCCAGCAGCCCTAGCGGGAGTAACCAGTACTTC
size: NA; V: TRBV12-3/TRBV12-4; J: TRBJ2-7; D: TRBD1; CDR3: CASSRTGNEQYF; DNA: TGTGCCAGCAGCAGGACAGGGAACGAGCAGTACTTC
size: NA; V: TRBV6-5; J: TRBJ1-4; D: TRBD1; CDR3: CASSYGTGSTNEKLFF; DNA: TGTGCCAGCAGTTACGGGACAGGATCAACTAATGAAAAACTGTTTTTT
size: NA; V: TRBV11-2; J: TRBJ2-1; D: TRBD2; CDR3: CASSLGTSGRAEQFF; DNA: TGTGCCAGCAGCTTAGGGACTAGCGGGAGGGCCGAGCAGTTCTTC
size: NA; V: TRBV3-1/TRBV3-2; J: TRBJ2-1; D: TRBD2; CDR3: CASSGTSGGNEQFF; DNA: TGTGCCAGCAGCGGGACTAGCGGGGGGAATGAGCAGTTCTTC
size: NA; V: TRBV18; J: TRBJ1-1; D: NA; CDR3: CASSPMSLSGETEAFF; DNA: TGTGCCAGCTCACCAATGTCCCTCTCGGGGGAAACTGAAGCTTTCTTT
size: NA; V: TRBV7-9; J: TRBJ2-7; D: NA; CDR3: CASSLTDYEQYF; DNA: TGTGCCAGCAGCTTAACAGACTACGAGCAGTACTTC
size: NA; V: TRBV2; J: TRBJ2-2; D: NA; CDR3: CASSDRPSGGELFF; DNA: TGTGCCAGCAGTGACCGGCCGAGCGGCGGGGAGCTGTTTTTT
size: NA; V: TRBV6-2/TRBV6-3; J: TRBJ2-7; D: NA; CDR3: CASSYGPSYEQYF; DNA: TGTGCCAGCAGTTACGGGCCATCCTACGAGCAGTACTTC
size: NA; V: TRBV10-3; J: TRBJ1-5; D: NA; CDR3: CAISRDTNQPQHF; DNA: TGTGCCATCAGCCGGGACACCAATCAGCCCCAGCATTTT
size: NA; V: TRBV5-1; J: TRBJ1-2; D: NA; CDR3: CASSPGQPYGYTF; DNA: TGCGCCAGCAGCCCCGGACAGCCATATGGCTACACCTTC
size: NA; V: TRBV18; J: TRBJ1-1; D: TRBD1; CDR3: CASSPYRGDTEAFF; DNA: TGTGCCAGCTCACCATACAGGGGGGACACTGAAGCTTTCTTT
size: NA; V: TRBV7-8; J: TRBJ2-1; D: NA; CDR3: CASSPTRTDGREQFF; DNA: TGTGCCAGCAGCCCGACTAGGACCGACGGACGAGAGCAGTTCTTC
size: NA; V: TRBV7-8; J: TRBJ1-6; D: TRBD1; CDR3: CASSLVLFSQGARDSVHF; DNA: TGTGCCAGCAGCTTAGTTTTATTTTCGCAGGGGGCGAGAGACTCCGTCCACTTT
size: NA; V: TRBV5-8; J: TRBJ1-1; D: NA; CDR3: CASSLRVWGPPTEAFF; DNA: TGTGCCAGCAGCTTGCGGGTGTGGGGGCCGCCCACTGAAGCTTTCTTT
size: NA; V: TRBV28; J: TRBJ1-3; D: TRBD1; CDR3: CASRQGSGNTIYF; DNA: TGTGCCAGCAGACAGGGGTCGGGAAACACCATATATTTT
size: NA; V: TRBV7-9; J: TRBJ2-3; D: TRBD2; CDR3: CASGFGYGGINTDTQYF; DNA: TGTGCCAGCGGTTTTGGTTACGGGGGGATTAACACAGATACGCAGTATTTT
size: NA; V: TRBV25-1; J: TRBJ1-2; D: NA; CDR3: CASSAGTTHGYTF; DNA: TGTGCCAGCAGTGCCGGGACTACCCATGGCTACACCTTC
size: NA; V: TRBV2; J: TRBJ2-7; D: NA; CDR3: CASSERIGGYEQYF; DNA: TGTGCCAGCAGCGAACGGATAGGGGGCTACGAGCAGTACTTC
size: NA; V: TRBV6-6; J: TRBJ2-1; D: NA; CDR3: CASSLEGAVGNEQFF; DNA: TGTGCCAGCAGTTTGGAGGGGGCCGTGGGGAATGAGCAGTTCTTC
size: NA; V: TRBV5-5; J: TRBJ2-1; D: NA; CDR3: CASLRRERYNEQFF; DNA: TGTGCCAGCCTTCGCCGAGAGAGGTACAATGAGCAGTTCTTC
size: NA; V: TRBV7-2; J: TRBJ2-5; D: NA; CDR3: CASSLNGLQETQYF; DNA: TGTGCCAGCAGCTTGAACGGTCTCCAAGAGACCCAGTACTTC
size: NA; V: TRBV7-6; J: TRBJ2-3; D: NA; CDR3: CASSSGTEDFSTDTQYF; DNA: TGTGCCAGCAGCTCCGGGACTGAAGACTTTAGCACAGATACGCAGTATTTT